These 29 T cell receptor beta chains share one sample of origin, sequenced in a study of T cell responses to AZD1222 COVID-19 vaccine. Some clones are missing from TCRdb's copy, which holds only in-frame ones; the method was immunoSEQ multiplex PCR. Of roughly 170,000 clones in the sample, around nine tenths were seen once. The sample in question was peripheral blood, obtained on day 0 of AZD1222 vaccination. These receptors came from an adult in good health.

The rearrangement links TRBV6-1 to TRBJ1-2; D is uncertain. The CDR3 spans 12 residues. The V end lost 3 bases, the J end lost 5 bases, and 7 bases lay between the germline ends. Germline CDR1 MNHNS, CDR2 SASEGT. This CDR3 is CASSDNSYGYTF. The CDR3 DNA follows: TGTGCCAGCAGTGATAACAGTTATGGCTACACCTTC.

On this clone: Other DNA sequences from this sample encode an identical CDR3 as well. The V call is TRBV9, the J call TRBJ2-5, with a possible D match to TRBD1 (5 bases). Germline values: CDR1 SGDLS, CDR2 YYNGEE. The CDR3 covers 13 residues. Trimming cost V 0 bases and J 2 bases, with 5 bases left between them. The DNA for the CDR3 is TGTGCCAGCAGCGTAGAGGGGCAAGAGACCCAGTACTTC. It yields the protein CASSVEGQETQYF.

The genes are TRBV29-1 and TRBJ1-4; 7 positions match TRBD1. V lost 6 bases to trimming and J lost 8 bases; unmatched junction nucleotides: 9. The CDR3 consists of 13 residues. Germline V gene sequence: CDR1 SQVTM, CDR2 ANQGSEA. CDR3 sequence: CSVGRGGEEKLFF. CDR3 DNA sequence: TGCAGCGTGGGGAGAGGGGGCGAAGAAAAACTGTTTTTT.

The J gene is TRBJ1-1, the V gene TRBV6-6; 9 bases are a match to TRBD1. The germline gives CDR1 MNHNY, CDR2 SVGAGI (reference sequence). The CDR3 totals 16 residues. Germline trimming cut 2 bases from V and 7 bases from J; bases unmatched to any gene: 11. Written as DNA, the CDR3 is TGTGCCAGCAGTTACGCTCCCCCGGGGGACAGGGTTGAAGCTTTCTTT. This codes for CASSYAPPGDRVEAFF.

This clone showed up just a few times. The chain is built from TRBV28 and TRBJ2-7, with D hard to call. The V gene lost 3 bases and the J gene lost 3 bases, with 3 bases spanning the gap. The CDR3 covers 11 residues. From germline, CDR1 is MDHEN and CDR2 SYDVKM. Here the CDR3 DNA reads TGTGCCAGCAGTTTCGGCTACGAGCAGTACTTC. Its protein is CASSFGYEQYF.

The V call is TRBV10-1, the J call TRBJ2-1; TRBD2 might be the D (6 bases). This CDR3 comprises 16 residues. Trimming took off 0 bases at V and 3 bases at J, with 12 bases between the two ends. Germline V gives CDR1 WNHNN, CDR2 SYGVQD (reference sequence). CDR3 sequence: CASSESRRGGYNEQFF. CDR3 DNA: TGCGCCAGCAGTGAGTCGAGGCGGGGCGGCTACAATGAGCAGTTCTTC.

As DNA, the CDR3 is TGCAGCGTTCAGACAGATACCGGGGAGCTGTTTTTT. It specifies CSVQTDTGELFF. The chain combines TRBV29-1 with TRBJ2-2; D may be TRBD1 (5 bases). This CDR3 is 12 amino acids long. The V gene's germline CDR1 is SQVTM and CDR2 ANQGSEA. The germline V and J ends were trimmed by 5 bases and 5 bases, with 9 bases remaining between them.

This chain uses TRBV5-1 with TRBJ2-7, with a weak D call TRBD1 (6 bases). V was trimmed by 6 bases and J by 3 bases, leaving 10 bases between them. The CDR3 is 12 residues long. Germline V gene sequence: CDR1 SGHRS, CDR2 YFSETQ. CDR3 sequence reads: CASTGQLYEQYF. CDR3 bases: TGCGCCAGCACTGGACAGCTCTACGAGCAGTACTTC.

V usage is TRBV30 and J usage is TRBJ2-7, with D possibly being TRBD2 (7 bases). Germline lookup yields CDR1 GTSNPN and CDR2 SVGIG (reference sequence). Trimming removed 5 bases at V and 3 bases at J, with 11 bases between. The CDR3 extends over 12 amino acids. CDR3 in amino acids: CAWGGALYEQYF. DNA of the CDR3: TGTGCCTGGGGGGGGGCCCTCTACGAGCAGTACTTC.

The rearrangement joins TRBV28 to TRBJ1-2; 8 positions match TRBD1. The ends lost 3 bases at V and 4 bases at J; junction bases unmatched: 4. The germline CDR1 and CDR2 sequences are MDHEN and SYDVKM. CDR3 length: 14 residues. The CDR3 here is CASSFGQGSYGYTF. Here the CDR3 DNA reads TGTGCCAGCAGTTTCGGACAGGGTAGCTATGGCTACACCTTC.

The chain links TRBV5-1 to TRBJ2-3; 10 bases match TRBD1. Trimming removed 4 bases from V and 4 bases from J; junction bases left unmatched: 6. The germline gives CDR1 SGHRS, CDR2 YFSETQ. The CDR3 extends over 15 amino acids. The CDR3: CASSVPGQGSDTQYF. The CDR3, as DNA: TGCGCCAGCAGCGTACCGGGACAGGGGTCAGATACGCAGTATTTT.

The chain has TRBV28 and TRBJ2-1; D could derive from TRBD1 or TRBD2 (5 bases each). V was cut by 8 bases and J by 4 bases, with 15 bases left in between. The CDR3 runs to 14 residues. Per the germline V gene, CDR1 is MDHEN and CDR2 is SYDVKM. The CDR3 DNA reads as TGTGCCAGCGCCCGGGACCGACGGTACAATGAGCAGTTCTTC. The encoded protein is CASARDRRYNEQFF.

The chain has TRBV7-8 and TRBJ2-7, with 9 bases identical to TRBD2. Per germline, CDR1 SGHVS and CDR2 FQNEAQ. The J segment lost 2 bases and the V segment lost 0 bases, leaving 8 bases of the junction unmatched. The CDR3 extends over 17 amino acids. CDR3 nucleotide sequence: TGTGCCAGCAGCTTAGCAGTTAGAGCGGGAGGAACCTACGAGCAGTACTTC. This codes for CASSLAVRAGGTYEQYF.

The rearrangement links TRBV19 to TRBJ1-5; maybe TRBD1 (6 bases). The CDR3 covers 14 residues. Germline CDR1 LNHDA, CDR2 SQIVND (reference sequence). Trimming removed 5 bases at V and 4 bases at J, with 12 bases between. CDR3 nucleotide sequence: TGTGCCAGTAGTCAACAGGGACGGAATCAGCCCCAGCATTTT. The encoded protein is CASSQQGRNQPQHF.

V gene TRBV5-6 combines with J gene TRBJ1-1, with D unclear. The CDR3 loop spans 12 amino acids. V was clipped by 4 bases and J by 7 bases, with 11 bases between them. Per the germline V gene, CDR1 is SGHDT and CDR2 is YYEEEE. CDR3 DNA: TGTGCCAGCAGCCAAGGACGGAGTGAAGCTTTCTTT. Translating gives CASSQGRSEAFF.

J is TRBJ1-3 and V is TRBV4-2; 7 positions agree with TRBD1. CDR1 and CDR2 (germline): LGHNA, YNFKEQ. With V trimmed by 1 base and J by 0 bases, 9 bases remained unmatched. The CDR3 contains 18 residues. The CDR3 spells CASSQGAAGGASGNTIYF. In DNA form, the CDR3 reads TGTGCCAGCAGCCAAGGTGCGGCAGGGGGGGCCTCTGGAAACACCATATATTTT.

The chain uses TRBV20-1 and TRBJ2-1; 7 bases map to TRBD2. The V segment lost 3 bases and the J segment 6 bases; nucleotides outside the gene matches: 11. CDR1 and CDR2 from the germline V gene are DFQATT and SNEGSKA (reference sequence). The CDR3 totals 15 residues. The CDR3 reads CSASGGRGWANEQFF. The DNA of the CDR3 is TGCAGTGCTAGTGGCGGGAGAGGGTGGGCCAATGAGCAGTTCTTC.

This chain links TRBV7-9 with TRBJ2-7, with 10 bases that match TRBD2. Germline lookup yields CDR1 SEHNR and CDR2 FQNEAQ (reference sequence). This CDR3 contains 14 residues. After removal of 7 bases from V and 1 base from J, the junction contained 4 bases not matched to a gene. The CDR3 protein is CASISSGGSYEQYF. CDR3 DNA: TGTGCCAGCATTTCTAGCGGGGGATCCTACGAGCAGTACTTC.

V is TRBV19 and J is TRBJ2-7; TRBD1 matches 8 bases. CDR3 length: 15 amino acids. After removal of 2 bases from V and 6 bases from J, the junction contained 9 bases not matched to a gene. Germline-derived CDR1 and CDR2 are LNHDA and SQIVND (reference sequence). CDR3: CASSITGQGTSEQYF. The CDR3 bases are TGTGCCAGTAGTATAACCGGACAGGGAACCTCCGAGCAGTACTTC.

J is TRBJ1-5 and V is TRBV5-8; D may be TRBD1 (6 bases). Trimming cost V 0 bases and J 6 bases, with 10 bases left between them. Looked up from germline, CDR1 is SGHTS and CDR2 is YDEGEE. This CDR3 has 14 amino acids. CDR3 coding DNA: TGTGCCAGCAGCTTGGTAGGGGGTGGTCAGCCCCAGCATTTT. This translates into CASSLVGGGQPQHF.

The DNA for the CDR3 is TGTGCCAGCAGCTTCTACAGGACAGCCAACTATGGCTACACCTTC. Its protein product is CASSFYRTANYGYTF. The genes are TRBV5-6 and TRBJ1-2; maybe TRBD1 (6 bases). This CDR3 is built from 15 residues. Germline CDR1 reads SGHDT; CDR2 reads YYEEEE. V lost 2 bases and J 2 bases, leaving 13 bases between the germline ends.

This clone was observed once. The rearrangement links TRBV6-5 to TRBJ1-1; D is ambiguous. The CDR3 loop spans 16 amino acids. The germline V gene has CDR1 MNHEY and CDR2 SVGAGI. Trimming left V 0 bases short and J 5 bases short, with 16 bases between. CDR3 DNA: TGTGCCAGCAGTTACTCGGCCGGGCTTTTTGGGACTGAAGCTTTCTTT. Protein product: CASSYSAGLFGTEAFF.

The chain carries TRBV19 and TRBJ1-2, with TRBD1 matching 7 bases. The CDR3 runs 15 residues. Germline CDR1 reads LNHDA; CDR2 reads SQIVND (reference sequence). J gave up 6 bases and V 3 bases, and 10 bases lay outside the gene matches. The DNA for the CDR3 is TGTGCCAGTAGTATGCTAGACAGGGTGGCGAATGGCTACACCTTC. Translation gives CASSMLDRVANGYTF.

The chain recombines TRBV4-1 with TRBJ1-1; 10 positions match TRBD1. The CDR3 totals 16 residues. CDR1 is MGHRA and CDR2 is YSYEKL in the germline V gene. Losses at the gene ends were 0 bases for V and 4 bases for J; bases not matched to a gene: 5. The CDR3 region has the DNA TGCGCCAGCAGCCAAGAGACAGGGGGCGCGAGCACTGAAGCTTTCTTT. It encodes CASSQETGGASTEAFF.

This clone was recorded only once. This same CDR3 is encoded by further DNA sequences in the sample. This CDR3 reads CASSLRGQTYEQYF. CDR3 DNA: TGTGCCAGCAGCTTGCGGGGACAGACCTACGAGCAGTACTTC. This sequence joins TRBV5-6 and TRBJ2-7, with 7 bases that match TRBD1. V lost 1 base and J lost 2; bases outside the gene matches: 3. The CDR3 extends over 14 amino acids. CDR1 and CDR2 (germline): SGHDT, YYEEEE. Filled out from reference TRBV5-6 and TRBJ2-7, the complete variable domain reads DAGVTQSPTHLIKTRGQQVTLRCSPKSGHDTVSWYQQALGQGPQFIFQYYEEEERQRGNFPDRFSGHQFPNYSSELNVNALLLGDSALYLCASSLRGQTYEQYFGPGTRLTVT.

CDR3 sequence reads: CASSLRLAGGRTGELFF. The CDR3 bases are TGTGCCAGCAGTTTACGCCTAGCGGGAGGTCGAACCGGGGAGCTGTTTTTT. The V and J genes are TRBV28 and TRBJ2-2, with TRBD2 matching 11 bases. Germline V gene lookup returns CDR1 MDHEN and CDR2 SYDVKM. V lost 2 bases and J lost 5; bases outside the gene matches: 7. The CDR3 totals 17 residues.

The chain combines TRBV12-3 or TRBV12-4 with TRBJ1-5, with D possibly matching TRBD1 (5 bases). Trimming took 6 bases from V and 2 from J, leaving 8 bases between them. CDR3 length: 13 residues. CDR3 DNA sequence: TGTGCCAGCAGACCGACAGGCAATCAGCCCCAGCATTTT. It is translated as CASRPTGNQPQHF.

V and J are TRBV6-2 or TRBV6-3 and TRBJ2-3, with 7 bases that match TRBD2. Losses at the gene ends were 2 bases for V and 1 base for J; bases not matched to a gene: 6. Germline V CDR1 and CDR2: MNHEY, SVGEGT. This CDR3 region has 16 residues. The DNA of the CDR3 is TGTGCCAGCAGTTACGCGGCCAGCGGGGGCACAGATACGCAGTATTTT. It encodes CASSYAASGGTDTQYF.

The chain joins TRBV9 to TRBJ1-2, with TRBD1 as a possible D gene (5 bases). Germline lookup yields CDR1 SGDLS and CDR2 YYNGEE. V was pared by 4 bases and J by 0 bases, with 10 bases between. The CDR3 contains 14 residues. The CDR3, as DNA: TGTGCCAGCAGCTCCTCGACAGCTAACTATGGCTACACCTTC. It codes for CASSSSTANYGYTF. The full variable domain, with the rest looked up from reference TRBV9 and TRBJ1-2, is DSGVTQTPKHLITATGQRVTLRCSPRSGDLSVYWYQQSLDQGLQFLIQYYNGEERAKGNILERFSAQQFPDLHSELNLSSLELGDSALYFCASSSSTANYGYTFGSGTRLTVV.